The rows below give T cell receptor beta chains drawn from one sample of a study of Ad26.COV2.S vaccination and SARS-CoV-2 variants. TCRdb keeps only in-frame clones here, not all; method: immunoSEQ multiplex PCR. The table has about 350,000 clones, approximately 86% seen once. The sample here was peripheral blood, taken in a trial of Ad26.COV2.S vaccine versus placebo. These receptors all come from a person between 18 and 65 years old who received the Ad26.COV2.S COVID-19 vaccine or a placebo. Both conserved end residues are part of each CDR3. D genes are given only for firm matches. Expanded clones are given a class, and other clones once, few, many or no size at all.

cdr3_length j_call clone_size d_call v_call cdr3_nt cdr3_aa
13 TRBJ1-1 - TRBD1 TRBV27 TGTGCCAGTACAGGGGCCATGAACACTGAAGCTTTCTTT CASTGAMNTEAFF
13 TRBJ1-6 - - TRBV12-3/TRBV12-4 TGTGCCAGCAGTTTAAGTAGGGATTCACCCCTCCACTTT CASSLSRDSPLHF
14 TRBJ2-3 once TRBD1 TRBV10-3 TGTGCCATCAGTGGGACAGGTAGCACAGATACGCAGTATTTT CAISGTGSTDTQYF
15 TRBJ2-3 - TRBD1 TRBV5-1 TGCGCCAGCAGCTTGGCGCAGGGGGCAGAAGATACGCAGTATTTT CASSLAQGAEDTQYF
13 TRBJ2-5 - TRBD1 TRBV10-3 TGTGCCATCTCAGGGGGACCGACGGAGACCCAGTACTTC CAISGGPTETQYF
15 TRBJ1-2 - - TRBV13 TGTGCCAGCAGCCCCTCAGGGCGAACACAACACGGCTACACCTTC CASSPSGRTQHGYTF
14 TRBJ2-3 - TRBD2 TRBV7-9 TGTGCCAGCAGCCCTAGCGGGGTGACAGATACGCAGTATTTT CASSPSGVTDTQYF
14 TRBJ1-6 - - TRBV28 TGTGCCAGCAGTTTCGGCAGGGATAATTCACCCCTCCACTTT CASSFGRDNSPLHF
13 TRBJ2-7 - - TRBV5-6 TGTGCCAGCAGACCGGGCAATACCTACGAGCAGTACTTC CASRPGNTYEQYF
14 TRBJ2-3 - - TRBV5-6 TGTGCCAGCAGCTACGGACGGGGCACAGATACGCAGTATTTT CASSYGRGTDTQYF